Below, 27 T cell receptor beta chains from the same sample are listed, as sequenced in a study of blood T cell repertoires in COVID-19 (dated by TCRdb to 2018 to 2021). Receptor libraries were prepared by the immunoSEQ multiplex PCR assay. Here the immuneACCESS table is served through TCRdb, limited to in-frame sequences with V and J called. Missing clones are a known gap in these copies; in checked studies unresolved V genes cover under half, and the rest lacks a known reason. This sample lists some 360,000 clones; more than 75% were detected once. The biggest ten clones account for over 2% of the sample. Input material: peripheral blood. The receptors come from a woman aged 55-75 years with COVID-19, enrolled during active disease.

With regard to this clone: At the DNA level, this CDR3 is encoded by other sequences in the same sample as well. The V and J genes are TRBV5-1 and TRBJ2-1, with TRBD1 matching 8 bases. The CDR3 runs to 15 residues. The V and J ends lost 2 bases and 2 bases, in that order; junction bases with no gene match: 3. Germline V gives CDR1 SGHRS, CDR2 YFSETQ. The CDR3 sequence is CASSFGTGPYNEQFF. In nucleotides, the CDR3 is TGCGCCAGCAGCTTTGGGACAGGACCCTACAATGAGCAGTTCTTC. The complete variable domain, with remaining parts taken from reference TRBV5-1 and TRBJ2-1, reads KAGVTQTPRYLIKTRGQQVTLSCSPISGHRSVSWYQQTPGQGLQFLFEYFSETQRNKGNFPGRFSGRQFSNSRSEMNVSTLELGDSALYLCASSFGTGPYNEQFFGPGTRLTVL.

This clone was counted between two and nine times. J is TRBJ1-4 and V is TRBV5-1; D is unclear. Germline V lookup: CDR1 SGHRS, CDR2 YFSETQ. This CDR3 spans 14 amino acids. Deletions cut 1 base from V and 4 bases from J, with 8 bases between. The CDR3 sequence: CASSLSSVNEKLFF. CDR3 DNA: TGCGCCAGCAGCTTGTCCTCGGTTAATGAAAAACTGTTTTTT.

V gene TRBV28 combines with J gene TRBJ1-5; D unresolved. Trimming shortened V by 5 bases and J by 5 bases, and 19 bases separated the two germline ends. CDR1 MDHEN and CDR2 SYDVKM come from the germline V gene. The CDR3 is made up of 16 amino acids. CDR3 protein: CASSTLTGMADQPQHF. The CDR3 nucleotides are TGTGCCAGCAGTACACTGACGGGAATGGCGGATCAGCCCCAGCATTTT.

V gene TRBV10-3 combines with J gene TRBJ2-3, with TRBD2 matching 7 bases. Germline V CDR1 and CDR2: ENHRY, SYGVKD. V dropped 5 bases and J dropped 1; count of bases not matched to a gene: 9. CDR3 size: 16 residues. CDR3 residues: CAISLGPAGGTDTQYF. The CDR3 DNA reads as TGTGCCATCAGTTTGGGCCCGGCGGGAGGCACAGATACGCAGTATTTT.

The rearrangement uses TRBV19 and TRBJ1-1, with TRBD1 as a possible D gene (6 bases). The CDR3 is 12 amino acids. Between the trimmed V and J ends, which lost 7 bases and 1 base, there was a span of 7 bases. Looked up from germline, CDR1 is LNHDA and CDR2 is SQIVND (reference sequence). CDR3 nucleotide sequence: TGTGCCAGTAACAGGGCGAACACTGAAGCTTTCTTT. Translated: CASNRANTEAFF. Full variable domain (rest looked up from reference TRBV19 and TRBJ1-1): DGGITQSPKYLFRKEGQNVTLSCEQNLNHDAMYWYRQDPGQGLRLIYYSQIVNDFQKGDIAEGYSVSREKKESFPLTVTSAQKNPTAFYLCASNRANTEAFFGQGTRLTVV.

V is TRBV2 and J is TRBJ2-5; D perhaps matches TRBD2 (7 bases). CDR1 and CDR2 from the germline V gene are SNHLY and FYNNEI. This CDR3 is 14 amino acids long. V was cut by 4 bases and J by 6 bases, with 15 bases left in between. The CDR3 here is CASSVGGGRKTQYF. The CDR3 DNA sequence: TGTGCCAGCAGTGTGGGGGGGGGCCGGAAGACCCAGTACTTC.

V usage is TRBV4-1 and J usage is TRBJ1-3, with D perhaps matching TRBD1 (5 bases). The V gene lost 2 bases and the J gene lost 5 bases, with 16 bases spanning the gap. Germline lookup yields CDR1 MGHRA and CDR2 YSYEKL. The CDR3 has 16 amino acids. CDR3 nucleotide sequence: TGCGCCAGCAGCCAACCACTAAGGGGATTAAGAAACACCATATATTTT. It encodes CASSQPLRGLRNTIYF.

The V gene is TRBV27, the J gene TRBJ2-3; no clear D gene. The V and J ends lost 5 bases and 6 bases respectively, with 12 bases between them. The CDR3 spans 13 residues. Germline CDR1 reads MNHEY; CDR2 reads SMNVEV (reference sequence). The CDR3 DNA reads TGTGCCAGCAGTAGGCTAGTGAGGGATACGCAGTATTTT. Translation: CASSRLVRDTQYF.

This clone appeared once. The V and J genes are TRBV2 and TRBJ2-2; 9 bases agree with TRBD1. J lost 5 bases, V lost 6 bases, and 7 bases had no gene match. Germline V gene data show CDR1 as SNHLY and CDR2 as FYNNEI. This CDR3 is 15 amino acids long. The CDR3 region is CASRPGTGRTGELFF. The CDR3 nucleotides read TGTGCCAGCAGACCTGGGACAGGGAGGACCGGGGAGCTGTTTTTT.

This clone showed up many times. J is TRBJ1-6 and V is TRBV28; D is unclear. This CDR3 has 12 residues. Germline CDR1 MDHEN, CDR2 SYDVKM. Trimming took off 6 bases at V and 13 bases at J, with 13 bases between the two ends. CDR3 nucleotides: TGTGCCAGCAGCCTACCAAGAGGGCCCCTCCACTTT. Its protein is CASSLPRGPLHF.

The chain's CDR3 is CASSQEKGRSGANVLTF. CDR3 coding DNA: TGCGCCAGCAGCCAGGAAAAGGGGAGGTCTGGGGCCAACGTCCTGACTTTC. The chain joins TRBV4-1 to TRBJ2-6; weak D call: TRBD2 (6 bases). Germline loops: CDR1 MGHRA, CDR2 YSYEKL. Trimming removed 3 bases at V and 1 base at J, with 13 bases between. The CDR3 has 17 residues.

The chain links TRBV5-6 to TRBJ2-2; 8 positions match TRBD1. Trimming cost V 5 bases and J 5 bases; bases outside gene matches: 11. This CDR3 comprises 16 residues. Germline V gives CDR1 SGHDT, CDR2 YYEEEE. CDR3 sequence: CASRWTGSFSTGELFF. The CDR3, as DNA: TGTGCCAGCAGGTGGACAGGGAGTTTTTCGACCGGGGAGCTGTTTTTT.

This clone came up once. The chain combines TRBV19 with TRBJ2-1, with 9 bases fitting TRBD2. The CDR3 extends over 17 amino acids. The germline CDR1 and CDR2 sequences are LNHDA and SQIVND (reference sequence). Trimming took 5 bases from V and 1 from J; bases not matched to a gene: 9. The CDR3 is CASSFLAGGSSYNEQFF. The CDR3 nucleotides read TGTGCCAGTAGTTTTCTCGCGGGGGGGTCTTCCTACAATGAGCAGTTCTTC.

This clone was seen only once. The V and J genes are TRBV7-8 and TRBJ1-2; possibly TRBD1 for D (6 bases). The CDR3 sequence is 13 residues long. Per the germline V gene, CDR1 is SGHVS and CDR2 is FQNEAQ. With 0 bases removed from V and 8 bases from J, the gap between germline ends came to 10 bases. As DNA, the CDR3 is TGTGCCAGCAGCTTAGCGGGGGCTGAAGGCTACACCTTC. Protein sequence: CASSLAGAEGYTF.

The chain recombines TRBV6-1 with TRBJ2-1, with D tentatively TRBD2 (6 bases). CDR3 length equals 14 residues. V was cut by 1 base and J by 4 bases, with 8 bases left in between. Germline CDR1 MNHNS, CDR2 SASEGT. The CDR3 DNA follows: TGTGCCAGCAGTGAAGTGGCGGGATACAATGAGCAGTTCTTC. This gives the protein CASSEVAGYNEQFF.

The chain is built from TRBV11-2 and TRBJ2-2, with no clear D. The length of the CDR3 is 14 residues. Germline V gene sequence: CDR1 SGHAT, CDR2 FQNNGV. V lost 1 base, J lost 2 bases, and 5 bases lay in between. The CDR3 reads CASSLVGNTGELFF. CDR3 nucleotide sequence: TGTGCCAGCAGCTTAGTTGGCAACACCGGGGAGCTGTTTTTT.

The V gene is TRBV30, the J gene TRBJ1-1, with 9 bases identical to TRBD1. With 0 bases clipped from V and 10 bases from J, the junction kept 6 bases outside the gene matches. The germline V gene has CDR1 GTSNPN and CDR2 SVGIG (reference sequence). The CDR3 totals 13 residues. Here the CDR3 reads CAWSVQGARRAFF. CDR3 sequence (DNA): TGTGCCTGGAGTGTACAGGGGGCCCGGAGAGCTTTCTTT.

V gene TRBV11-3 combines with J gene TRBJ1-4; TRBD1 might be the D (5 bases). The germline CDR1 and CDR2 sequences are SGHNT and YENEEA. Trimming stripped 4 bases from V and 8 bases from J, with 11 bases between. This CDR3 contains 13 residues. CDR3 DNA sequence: TGTGCCAGCAGCTCGGGGGAGGACGAAAAACTGTTTTTT. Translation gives CASSSGEDEKLFF.

For the CDR3, the DNA is TGCGCCAGCAGCACGGCCGGGACAGGGATCTCCTACACCTTC. It yields the protein CASSTAGTGISYTF. This chain links TRBV5-1 with TRBJ1-2, with 9 bases that match TRBD1. The CDR3 loop spans 14 amino acids. Germline loops: CDR1 SGHRS, CDR2 YFSETQ. Germline trimming cut 4 bases from V and 10 bases from J; bases unmatched to any gene: 11.

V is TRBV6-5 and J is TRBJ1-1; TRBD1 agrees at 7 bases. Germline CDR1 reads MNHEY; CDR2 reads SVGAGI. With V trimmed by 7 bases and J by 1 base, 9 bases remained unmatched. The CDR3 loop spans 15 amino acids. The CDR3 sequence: CASINRRGRNTEAFF. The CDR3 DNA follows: TGTGCCAGCATTAACAGGAGGGGGCGGAACACTGAAGCTTTCTTT.

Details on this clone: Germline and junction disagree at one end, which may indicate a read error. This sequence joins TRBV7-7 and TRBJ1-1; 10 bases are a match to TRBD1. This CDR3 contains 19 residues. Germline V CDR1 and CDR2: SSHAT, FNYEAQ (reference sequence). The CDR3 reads CASSHTETGGESGGTEAFF. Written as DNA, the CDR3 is TGTGCTAGCAGCCACACAGAGACAGGGGGCGAATCTGGCGGCACTGAAGCTTTCTTT.

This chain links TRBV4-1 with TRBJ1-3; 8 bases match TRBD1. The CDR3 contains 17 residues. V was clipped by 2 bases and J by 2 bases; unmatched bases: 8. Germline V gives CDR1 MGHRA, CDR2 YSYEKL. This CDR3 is CASSQSNLQGAGNTIYF. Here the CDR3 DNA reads TGCGCCAGCAGCCAAAGCAACTTACAGGGGGCTGGAAACACCATATATTTT.

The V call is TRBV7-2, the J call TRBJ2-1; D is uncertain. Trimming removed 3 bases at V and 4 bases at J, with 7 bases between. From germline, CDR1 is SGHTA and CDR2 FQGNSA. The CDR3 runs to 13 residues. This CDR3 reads CASSFSGYNEQFF. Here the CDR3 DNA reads TGTGCCAGCAGCTTCTCAGGTTACAATGAGCAGTTCTTC.

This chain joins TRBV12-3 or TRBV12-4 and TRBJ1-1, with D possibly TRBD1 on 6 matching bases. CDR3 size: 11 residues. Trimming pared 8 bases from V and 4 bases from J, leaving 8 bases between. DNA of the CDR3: TGTGCCAGCCTAGGGGGCACTGAAGCTTTCTTT. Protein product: CASLGGTEAFF.

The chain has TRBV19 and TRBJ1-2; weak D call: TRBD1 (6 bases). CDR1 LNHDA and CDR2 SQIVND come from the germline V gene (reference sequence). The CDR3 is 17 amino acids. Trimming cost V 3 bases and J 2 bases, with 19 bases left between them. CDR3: CASSIGFRDTLNYGYTF. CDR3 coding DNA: TGTGCCAGTAGTATCGGCTTTCGGGACACCTTGAACTATGGCTACACCTTC.

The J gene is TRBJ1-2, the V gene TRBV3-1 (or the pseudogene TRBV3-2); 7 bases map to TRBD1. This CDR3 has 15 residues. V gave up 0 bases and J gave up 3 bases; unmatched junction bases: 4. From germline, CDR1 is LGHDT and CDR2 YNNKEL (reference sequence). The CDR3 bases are TGTGCCAGCAGCCAAGACGGACAGGCCCACTATGGCTACACCTTC. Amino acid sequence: CASSQDGQAHYGYTF.

The CDR3 region is CASSFGGVLAKNIQYF. The CDR3 coding sequence is TGTGCCAGCAGTTTCGGGGGGGTTCTAGCCAAAAACATTCAGTACTTC. This chain connects TRBV6-2 or TRBV6-3 to TRBJ2-4; 8 bases align to TRBD2. This CDR3 comprises 16 residues. V shed 4 bases and J 0 bases; nucleotides not matched to a gene: 5. From germline, CDR1 is MNHEY and CDR2 SVGEGT.